The clone carrying this TCR beta chain was recorded many times. The iRepertoire nested amplicon-rescue multiplex PCR amplified TCR alpha and beta CDR3s from RNA. TCRdb redid the calling of the multiplex PCR reads with MiXCR, one entry per CDR3 protein. The table has approximately 88,000 distinct CDR3 sequences, about 23% seen once; the top ten hold 5.5% to 7.5%. V lost 4 bases and J lost 10, with 15 bases in between. The CDR3 is 13 amino acids. Germline CDR1 is SGHNT and CDR2 is YYREEE (reference sequence). This sample is drawn from a study of glioma-infiltrating T cells. This receptor was identified in a human donor with low-grade glioma or glioblastoma, undergoing nonglioma brain surgery, or in good health (not recorded which). The chain recombines TRBV5-4 with TRBJ1-5; perhaps TRBD1 as D (5 bases). The sequenced sample was glioma tissue, nonneoplastic brain tissue, or PBMCs (not recorded which). The CDR3 nucleotides are TGTGCCAGCAGCCTCGGGGCCGATCCACCCCAGCATTTT. Translation: CASSLGADPPQHF.